This T cell receptor beta chain was obtained from a study of blood T cells in healthy people across ages. Broader study findings: Age brought a roughly linear fall in TCR beta diversity measured per million T cells. Long-lived and aged donors differed, with more naive CD4+ cells and higher diversity in the long-lived.

A J-beta primer mix and a sample-barcoded 5' primer were used in a second PCR of about 7 to 12 cycles. Carrying 12 random nucleotides, a template-switch adaptor labeled each individual cDNA molecule. In TCRdb, the 5' RACE reads were re-called with MiXCR into one record per CDR3 protein. The table lists 450,000 to 600,000 distinct CDR3 sequences, over 25% of them singletons. Comment on this clonotype: What it recognizes is unknown.

Germline loops: CDR1 SEHNR, CDR2 FQNEAQ (reference sequence). The CDR3 extends over 12 amino acids. Trimming shortened V by 5 bases and J by 8 bases, and 7 bases separated the two germline ends. These data are also associated with another study on T cells of mothers and their children.

Sequencing was carried out using blood. This chain connects TRBV7-9 to TRBJ1-6; D not resolved. This TCR was sampled from a boy aged 2 to 10 in good health. The CDR3 sequence: CASSQVDSPLHF. CDR3 sequence (DNA): TGTGCCAGCAGCCAGGTGGATTCACCCCTCCACTTT. Variable domain in full (rest from reference TRBV7-9 and TRBJ1-6): DTGVSQNPRHKITKRGQNVTFRCDPISEHNRLYWYRQTLGQGPEFLTYFQNEAQLEKSRLLSDRFSAERPKGSFSTLEIQRTEQGDSAMYLCASSQVDSPLHFGNGTRLTVT.